This entry concerns a single TCR beta chain. The sample is drawn from a study of blood T cell repertoires in COVID-19. The CDR3 has 17 amino acids. V lost 0 bases and J lost 1; bases outside the gene matches: 2. The V gene's germline CDR1 is SGHTA and CDR2 FQGNSA. Assay used: immunoSEQ multiplex PCR; TCRdb lists only in-frame clones, some missing. The repertoire holds just over 650,000 clones, with around 89% as singletons. This TCR was recovered from a woman in her late teens or twenties with acute or convalescent COVID-19. What was sequenced was peripheral blood. This rearrangement joins TRBV7-2 to TRBJ1-5, with TRBD1 matching 11 bases. The CDR3 DNA sequence: TGTGCCAGCAGCTTAGCGTGGGACAGGGGGAGCAATCAGCCCCAGCATTTT. Translated: CASSLAWDRGSNQPQHF.